This T cell receptor beta chain was recorded in a study of beta chain features in type 1 diabetes. Reverse transcribing all isolated RNA meant expressed TCRB transcripts were sequenced. TCRdb's table, derived via immunoSEQ multiplex PCR, lists solely in-frame clones and lacks some. Among 200,000 to 300,000 clones listed, just over 20% were seen once. V shed 8 bases, J shed 13 bases, and the junction held 11 bases outside the gene matches. The length of the CDR3 is 13 residues. CDR1 is SNHLY, CDR2 FYNNEI, per germline. This clone was seen more than once but under ten times. What it binds is unknown. Findings and limits, study-wide: Type 1 diabetes patients had moderately but significantly shorter TCRB CDR3s in all four CD4+ subsets.

The clonotype originates from a woman aged 40 to 49 with type 1 diabetes. The chain joins TRBV2 to TRBJ1-6, with 7 bases matching TRBD1. Sequenced material: naive CD4+ T cells from blood. The CDR3 protein is CASVRDRNVPLHF. CDR3 DNA: TGTGCCAGCGTCCGGGACAGAAATGTTCCCCTCCACTTT.